This T cell receptor beta chain is from a study of T cells in Graves' hyperthyroidism and ophthalmopathy. Study overall: Peripheral blood was obtained at initial diagnosis, preceding any treatment.

Ophthalmopathy in the patients scored at least 3 on Clinical Activity Score and at least 4 on NOSPECS grade, lasting under 3 months. Study results and caveats: Progression to ophthalmopathy was predicted a median of approximately 6.4 months early. Ophthalmopathy cases were set apart from stable hyperthyroidism by a 13 V-J model.

Amplification of TCR beta CDR3 regions used RNA as the template. The HTBI primer set drove a first-round RT-PCR of the TCR CDR3. A single record per CDR3 protein comes from TCRdb applying MiXCR to the multiplex PCR reads. The table includes about 640,000 distinct CDR3 sequences, around 21% detected once. This clonotype was recorded at least ten times. Antigen: not known. The CDR3 runs to 15 residues. Germline trimming cut 5 bases from V and 4 bases from J; bases unmatched to any gene: 8. Germline-derived CDR1 and CDR2 are SGHAT and FQNNGV. This clonotype was obtained from a man aged 30 to 39 with Graves' ophthalmopathy. The source material was blood. The V and J genes are TRBV11-2 and TRBJ2-1; the match to TRBD2 covers 7 bases. The CDR3 is CASSPLAARYNEQFF. CDR3 nucleotide sequence: TGTGCCAGCAGCCCCCTAGCGGCACGGTACAATGAGCAGTTCTTC.